What follows are 14 T cell receptor beta chains derived from one specimen sequenced in a study of T cells after yellow fever vaccination. TCRdb analysed the 5' RACE reads with MiXCR anew, one entry per CDR3 protein. The sample carries about 340,000 distinct CDR3 sequences, almost 4% recorded once. This sample comprised PBMCs, obtained 5 days after the yellow fever booster vaccination. The receptors shown here come from a man between 18 and 35 years old who received the YFV17D yellow fever vaccine.

Many counts were recorded for this clonotype. This chain uses TRBV6-2 or TRBV6-3 with TRBJ2-3; D gene uncertain. CDR3 size: 12 residues. Trimming removed 6 bases from V and 5 bases from J, with 9 bases in between. The germline CDR1 and CDR2 sequences are MNHEY and SVGEGT. The DNA of the CDR3 is TGTGCCAGCAGCCCCATGCGAGATACGCAGTATTTT. Amino acid sequence: CASSPMRDTQYF.

Worth noting for this clonotype: This sequence may be a read error, since a much larger clone differs from it by one base. The chain joins TRBV7-9 to TRBJ1-5; no reliable D call. CDR1 and CDR2 from the germline V gene are SEHNR and FQNEAQ (reference sequence). CDR3 length: 14 amino acids. The CDR3 sequence is CASSLMGSIQPQHF. CDR3 bases: TGTGCCAGCAGCTTGATGGGTAGCATTCAGCCCCAGCATTTT.

The table lists this clonotype with a few counts. V gene TRBV11-2 combines with J gene TRBJ1-2; TRBD1 might be the D (5 bases). Germline V lookup: CDR1 SGHAT, CDR2 FQNNGV. Trimming took 5 bases from V and 4 from J, leaving 11 bases between them. This CDR3 is built from 13 residues. Here the CDR3 DNA reads TGTGCCAGCAGCATGGGGGGGTTCTATGGCTACACCTTC. Protein product: CASSMGGFYGYTF.

The CDR3 here is CASSSAGISETQYF. CDR3 nucleotides: TGTGCCAGCAGCTCCGCGGGGATCTCAGAGACCCAGTACTTC. The chain uses TRBV11-2 and TRBJ2-5, with a possible D match to TRBD2 (6 bases). Looked up from germline, CDR1 is SGHAT and CDR2 is FQNNGV. This CDR3 is built from 14 residues. V lost 4 bases to trimming and J lost 4 bases, with 13 bases between them.

Only a few counts were recorded for this clonotype. This chain connects TRBV4-3 to TRBJ1-2; the D is unclear. Germline V gives CDR1 LGHNA, CDR2 YSLEER. The CDR3 extends over 14 amino acids. V dropped 4 bases and J dropped 8 bases, with 17 bases sitting between them. CDR3 amino acids: CASSLRSGSSGYTF. As DNA, the CDR3 is TGCGCCAGCAGCCTGCGCTCGGGGAGCTCGGGCTACACCTTC.

The chain couples TRBV20-1 to TRBJ1-4; D remains unclear. The CDR3 loop spans 17 amino acids. Germline CDR1 and CDR2: DFQATT and SNEGSKA (reference sequence). With 3 bases removed from V and 0 bases from J, the gap between germline ends came to 17 bases. CDR3 protein: CSASSGTGFATNEKLFF. CDR3 DNA: TGCAGTGCTAGTAGCGGAACTGGGTTTGCAACTAATGAAAAACTGTTTTTT.

This clonotype was seen only a few times. The rearrangement links TRBV7-8 to TRBJ1-2, with 7 bases aligning to TRBD1. CDR1 SGHVS and CDR2 FQNEAQ come from the germline V gene. This CDR3 has 13 residues. The junction had 3 bases not matched to a gene; V was cut back by 5 bases and J by 3 bases. CDR3 residues: CASSPQGDYGYTF. CDR3 in DNA: TGTGCCAGCAGCCCCCAGGGGGACTATGGCTACACCTTC.

In this sample, this clonotype turned up a few times. V gene TRBV5-1 combines with J gene TRBJ1-3; no firm D call. The germline V gene encodes CDR1 SGHRS and CDR2 YFSETQ. Trimming stripped 4 bases from V and 0 bases from J, with 11 bases between. The CDR3 length is 15 residues. CDR3 region: CASSPRSDSGNTIYF. The CDR3, as DNA: TGCGCCAGCAGCCCCCGGTCGGACTCTGGAAACACCATATATTTT.

The sample holds many counts of this clonotype. The chain is built from TRBV5-5 and TRBJ2-2, with D possibly being TRBD1 (5 bases). V lost 0 bases and J 6 bases, leaving 18 bases between the germline ends. In germline, CDR1 is SGHKS, CDR2 YYEKEE (reference sequence). The CDR3 is 17 residues long. This chain's CDR3 is CASSLAPGRAGAGELFF. The CDR3 nucleotides read TGTGCCAGCAGCTTGGCTCCCGGCAGGGCTGGAGCCGGGGAGCTGTTTTTT.

This clonotype was detected only a few times. The CDR3 protein is CASSTTGTDYGYTF. CDR3 nucleotides: TGTGCCAGCAGCACTACCGGGACAGACTATGGCTACACCTTC. This rearrangement joins TRBV13 to TRBJ1-2, with 7 positions matching TRBD1. With 5 bases clipped from V and 3 bases from J, the junction kept 6 bases outside the gene matches. This CDR3 contains 14 residues. Germline V CDR1 and CDR2: PRHDT, FYEKMQ (reference sequence).

This clonotype was found a few times. CDR3 sequence reads: CSARELGRGNTEAFF. Written as DNA, the CDR3 is TGCAGTGCTAGAGAATTGGGAAGGGGGAACACTGAAGCTTTCTTT. The chain employs TRBV20-1 and TRBJ1-1; D is perhaps TRBD1 (5 bases). CDR1 and CDR2 from the germline V gene are DFQATT and SNEGSKA (reference sequence). This CDR3 is built from 15 residues. V lost 0 bases to trimming and J lost 1 base, with 12 bases between them.

In this sample, this clonotype turned up a few times. This sequence joins TRBV20-1 and TRBJ1-6; perhaps TRBD1 as D (6 bases). This CDR3 is built from 17 residues. Germline V gene data show CDR1 as DFQATT and CDR2 as SNEGSKA (reference sequence). V gave up 4 bases and J gave up 0 bases, with 16 bases separating them. CDR3 coding DNA: TGCAGTGCTATGGGGGGCCCGGGCAGCTCCTATAATTCACCCCTCCACTTT. Amino acids: CSAMGGPGSSYNSPLHF.

The gene calls are TRBV5-5 and TRBJ1-1; D is uncertain. Trimming took 7 bases from V and 0 from J, leaving 13 bases between them. The CDR3 length is 14 residues. Germline V gives CDR1 SGHKS, CDR2 YYEKEE (reference sequence). CDR3 sequence reads: CASSGSPLNTEAFF. In DNA form, the CDR3 reads TGTGCCAGCTCGGGGTCCCCGCTGAACACTGAAGCTTTCTTT.

This sequence joins TRBV5-1 and TRBJ2-1; 10 bases map to TRBD2. Germline CDR1 is SGHRS and CDR2 is YFSETQ. The CDR3 length is 19 residues. Trimming cost V 1 base and J 0 bases; bases outside gene matches: 10. CDR3 sequence: CASSLPAKRGGHSYNEQFF. The CDR3 DNA reads TGCGCCAGCAGCTTGCCGGCTAAGCGGGGGGGCCACTCCTACAATGAGCAGTTCTTC.